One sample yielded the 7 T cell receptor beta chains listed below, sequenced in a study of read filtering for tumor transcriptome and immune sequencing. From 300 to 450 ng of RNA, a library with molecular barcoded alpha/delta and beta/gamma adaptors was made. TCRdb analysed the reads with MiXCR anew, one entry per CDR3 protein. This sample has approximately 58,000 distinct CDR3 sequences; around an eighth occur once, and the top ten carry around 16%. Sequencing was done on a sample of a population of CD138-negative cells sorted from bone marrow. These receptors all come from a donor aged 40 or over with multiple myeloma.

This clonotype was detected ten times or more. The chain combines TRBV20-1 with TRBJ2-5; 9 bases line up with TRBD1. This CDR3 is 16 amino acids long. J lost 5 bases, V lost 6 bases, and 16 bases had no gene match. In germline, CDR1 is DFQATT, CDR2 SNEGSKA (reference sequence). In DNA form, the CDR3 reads TGCAGTGCCTTGCCGATTTCTACAGGGGGCGAGGAGACCCAGTACTTC. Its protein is CSALPISTGGEETQYF.

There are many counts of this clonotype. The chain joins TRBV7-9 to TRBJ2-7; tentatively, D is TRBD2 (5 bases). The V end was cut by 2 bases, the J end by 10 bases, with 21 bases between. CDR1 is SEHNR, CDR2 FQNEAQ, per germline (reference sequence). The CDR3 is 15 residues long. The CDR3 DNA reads TGTGCCAGCAGCTTATTTTCCGGACTGTTTAGAGAACAGTACTTC. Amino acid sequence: CASSLFSGLFREQYF. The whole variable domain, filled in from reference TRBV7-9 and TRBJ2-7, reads DTGVSQNPRHKITKRGQNVTFRCDPISEHNRLYWYRQTLGQGPEFLTYFQNEAQLEKSRLLSDRFSAERPKGSFSTLEIQRTEQGDSAMYLCASSLFSGLFREQYFGPGTRLTVT.

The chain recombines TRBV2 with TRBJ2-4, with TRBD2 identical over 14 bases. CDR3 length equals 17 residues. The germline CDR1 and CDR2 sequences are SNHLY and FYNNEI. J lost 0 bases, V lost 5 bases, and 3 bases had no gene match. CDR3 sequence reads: CASSIGTSGGAKNIQYF. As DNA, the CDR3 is TGTGCCAGCAGTATCGGGACTAGCGGGGGAGCCAAAAACATTCAGTACTTC.

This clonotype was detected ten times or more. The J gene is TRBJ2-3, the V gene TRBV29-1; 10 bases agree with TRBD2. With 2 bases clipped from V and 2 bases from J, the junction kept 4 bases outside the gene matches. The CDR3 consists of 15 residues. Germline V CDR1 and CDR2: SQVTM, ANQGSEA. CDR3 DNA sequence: TGCAGCGTTGAAACTAGCGGGGCGAACACAGATACGCAGTATTTT. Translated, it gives CSVETSGANTDTQYF.

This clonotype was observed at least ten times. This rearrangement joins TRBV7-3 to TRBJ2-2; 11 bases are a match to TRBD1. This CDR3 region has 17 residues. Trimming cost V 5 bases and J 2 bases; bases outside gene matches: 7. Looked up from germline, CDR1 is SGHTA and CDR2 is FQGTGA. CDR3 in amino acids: CASSLQGTGGNTGELFF. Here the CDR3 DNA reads TGTGCCAGCAGCCTACAGGGGACAGGGGGTAACACCGGGGAGCTGTTTTTT. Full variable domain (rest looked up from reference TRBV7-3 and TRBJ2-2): GAGVSQTPSNKVTEKGKYVELRCDPISGHTALYWYRQSLGQGPEFLIYFQGTGAADDSGLPNDRFFAVRPEGSVSTLKIQRTERGDSAVYLCASSLQGTGGNTGELFFGEGSRLTVL.

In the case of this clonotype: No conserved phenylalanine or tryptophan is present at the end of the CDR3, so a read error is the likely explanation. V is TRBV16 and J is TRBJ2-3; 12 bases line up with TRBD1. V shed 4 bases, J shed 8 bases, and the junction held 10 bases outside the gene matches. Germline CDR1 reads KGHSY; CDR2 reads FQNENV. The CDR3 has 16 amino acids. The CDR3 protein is CASSPPGQGASGTQYS. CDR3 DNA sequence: TGTGCCAGCAGCCCACCGGGACAGGGGGCAAGTGGTACGCAGTATTCT.

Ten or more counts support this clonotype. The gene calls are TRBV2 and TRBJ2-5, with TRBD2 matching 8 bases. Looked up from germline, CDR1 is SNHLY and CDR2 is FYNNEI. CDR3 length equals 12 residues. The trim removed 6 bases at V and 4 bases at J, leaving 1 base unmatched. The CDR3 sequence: CASSGGAETQYF. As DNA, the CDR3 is TGTGCCAGCAGCGGGGGGGCAGAGACCCAGTACTTC.